A single sample is the source of the 23 T cell receptor beta chains below, sequenced in a study of glioma-infiltrating T cells (TCRdb year 2016). The run used an Illumina MiSeq. TCR alpha and beta CDR3 regions were amplified with the iRepertoire nested amplicon-rescue multiplex PCR (arm-PCR) platform from RNA. Clones were called with MiXCR by TCRdb after fastp trimmed the public reads at Q25, and only in-frame beta chains were retained. Entries are consolidated by CDR3 protein sequence, retaining the most common genes and DNA. This sample has fewer than 500,000 distinct CDR3 sequences in its table, and less than 50% of those were observed once. Of the sample, around 12% is held by the ten largest clones. The sequenced material came from glioma tissue, nonneoplastic brain tissue, or PBMCs (not recorded which). These receptors all come from a human donor with low-grade glioma or glioblastoma, undergoing nonglioma brain surgery, or in good health (not recorded which).

As concerns this clonotype: A much larger clone differs from this one at a single base, so this may be a read error. The chain uses TRBV6-1 and TRBJ2-7; a weak D match, TRBD1 (6 bases). This CDR3 contains 13 residues. With 3 bases removed from V and 6 bases from J, the gap between germline ends came to 12 bases. Germline CDR1 and CDR2: MNHNS and SASEGT. Here the CDR3 DNA reads TGTGCCAGCAGTGAGGTACAGGGCATCGAGCAGTACTTC. Translation: CASSEVQGIEQYF.

There are a few counts of this clonotype. This chain connects TRBV7-2 to TRBJ2-5; D is possibly TRBD1 (6 bases). The CDR3 has 13 amino acids. Germline CDR1 and CDR2: SGHTA and FQGNSA. Trimming removed 5 bases from V and 3 bases from J, with 10 bases in between. CDR3 bases: TGTGCCAGCAGCGTTCACAGGGAAGAGACCCAGTACTTC. This codes for CASSVHREETQYF.

As regards this clonotype: The junction does not match germline at one end; this may be a read error. J is TRBJ1-2 and V is TRBV15; D not resolved. This CDR3 region has 12 residues. The germline V gene encodes CDR1 LNHNV and CDR2 YYDKDF (reference sequence). Here the CDR3 DNA reads TGTGCCACCAACAGAGACAACTCGGGCTACACCTTC. It specifies CATNRDNSGYTF.

Only a few counts were recorded for this clonotype. The rearrangement joins TRBV7-8 to TRBJ2-1, with D tentatively TRBD1 (5 bases). The CDR3 loop spans 14 amino acids. Germline V CDR1 and CDR2: SGHVS, FQNEAQ. V was trimmed by 1 base and J by 7 bases, leaving 11 bases between them. The CDR3 DNA follows: TGTGCCAGCAGCTTAGTGGTGACAGAAAATGAGCAGTTCTTC. This codes for CASSLVVTENEQFF.

The table lists this clonotype with many counts. This chain uses TRBV6-2 or TRBV6-3 with TRBJ2-7; 11 nucleotides match TRBD2. The V gene's germline CDR1 is MNHEY and CDR2 SVGEGT. The CDR3 covers 16 residues. The V gene end was trimmed by 0 bases and the J gene end by 12 bases; junction bases not matched to a gene: 13. The CDR3 reads CASSYSTRLAGRLPYF. The DNA for the CDR3 is TGTGCCAGCAGTTACTCGACGCGACTAGCGGGACGATTGCCGTACTTC.

To note about this clonotype: One junction end disagrees with the germline gene, perhaps due to a read error. The rearrangement joins TRBV6-2 or TRBV6-3 to TRBJ2-1; D gene uncertain. The CDR3 consists of 13 residues. Germline lookup yields CDR1 MNHEY and CDR2 SVGEGT. CDR3 bases: TGTGCCATCAGTGAAGGCTACTACAATGAGCAGTTCTTC. Protein: CAISEGYYNEQFF.

This clonotype occurred many times. The chain uses TRBV20-1 and TRBJ2-3, with TRBD1 matching 7 bases. This CDR3 is built from 14 residues. Looked up from germline, CDR1 is DFQATT and CDR2 is SNEGSKA (reference sequence). The V and J ends lost 5 bases and 3 bases, in that order; junction bases with no gene match: 8. The CDR3: CSARQGRRTDTQYF. CDR3 nucleotides: TGCAGTGCTCGACAGGGAAGAAGAACAGATACGCAGTATTTT.

The chain is built from TRBV6-2 or TRBV6-3 and TRBJ2-6; D is unresolved. Per germline, CDR1 MNHEY and CDR2 SVGEGT. CDR3 length: 14 residues. V was clipped by 6 bases and J by 0 bases, with 6 bases between them. CDR3 DNA sequence: TGTGCCAGCAGCGAAGTCTCTGGGGCCAACGTCCTGACTTTC. It yields the protein CASSEVSGANVLTF.

Remarks on this clonotype: A much bigger clone sits one base away, suggesting this may be a read error. The chain links TRBV20-1 to TRBJ1-5; D gene uncertain. CDR3 length: 14 residues. The germline gives CDR1 DFQATT, CDR2 SNEGSKA (reference sequence). The CDR3 reads CSARTAGYNKPQHF. For the CDR3, the DNA is TGCAGTGCTAGAACGGCGGGGTACAATAAGCCCCAGCATTTT.

A note on this clonotype: Given a much more abundant clone one base away, this may be a read error. This chain connects TRBV6-2 or TRBV6-3 to TRBJ2-1, with 8 bases matching TRBD2. CDR1 is MNHEY, CDR2 SVGEGT, per germline. The CDR3 is 17 amino acids. CDR3 sequence: CDSSYSGLDFTYNEQFF. CDR3 DNA sequence: TGTGACAGCAGTTACTCGGGACTAGATTTCACCTACAATGAGCAGTTCTTC.

This chain uses TRBV27 with TRBJ1-2; 9 nucleotides line up with TRBD1. The ends lost 5 bases at V and 7 bases at J; junction bases unmatched: 8. This CDR3 has 14 residues. CDR1 is MNHEY, CDR2 SMNVEV, per germline (reference sequence). The CDR3 loop is CASSLRGTGFGYTF. CDR3 coding DNA: TGTGCCAGCAGTCTCCGAGGGACAGGGTTTGGCTACACCTTC.

The rearrangement uses TRBV2 and TRBJ2-5; D is uncertain. From germline, CDR1 is SNHLY and CDR2 FYNNEI. The CDR3 covers 13 residues. The ends were cut back, 4 bases at V and 9 bases at J, with 15 bases in the middle. The CDR3 loop reads CASSGNGRDPQYF. CDR3 DNA sequence: TGTGCCAGCAGTGGAAACGGACGCGACCCCCAGTACTTC.

The CDR3 here is CASRYRGTSGNNEQFF. CDR3 coding DNA: TGTGCCAGCAGGTACCGGGGGACTAGCGGAAACAATGAGCAGTTCTTC. The chain recombines TRBV7-8 with TRBJ2-1; 11 bases agree with TRBD2. The CDR3 consists of 16 residues. Germline V gene data show CDR1 as SGHVS and CDR2 as FQNEAQ. The ends lost 6 bases at V and 5 bases at J; junction bases unmatched: 9.

The chain joins TRBV4-1 to TRBJ2-4; D ambiguous. The germline V gene encodes CDR1 MGHRA and CDR2 YSYEKL. This CDR3 is built from 17 residues. V was trimmed by 0 bases and J by 3 bases, leaving 15 bases between them. CDR3 nucleotide sequence: TGCGCCAGCAGCCAAGAGTCGTACACAACAAGCAAAAACATTCAGTACTTC. It translates to CASSQESYTTSKNIQYF.

This clonotype was seen only once. The chain's CDR3 is CASRHRFSGTEAFF. The DNA for the CDR3 is TGTGCCAGCAGACACCGCTTCAGCGGGACTGAAGCTTTCTTT. This chain links TRBV7-9 with TRBJ1-1; D gene ambiguous. Between the trimmed V and J ends, which lost 6 bases and 5 bases, there was a span of 16 bases. Germline lookup yields CDR1 SEHNR and CDR2 FQNEAQ (reference sequence). There are 14 residues in the CDR3.

To note about this clonotype: The conserved closing phenylalanine or tryptophan is absent in this CDR3, likely reflecting a read error. The rearrangement joins TRBV6-2 or TRBV6-3 to TRBJ1-2; maybe TRBD1 (5 bases). From germline, CDR1 is MNHEY and CDR2 SVGEGT. This CDR3 region has 12 residues. Trimming cost V 2 bases and J 8 bases, with 9 bases left between them. The CDR3 loop is CASSYGKGGYTS. The CDR3 region has the DNA TGTGCCAGCAGTTACGGAAAGGGGGGCTACACCTCC.

For this clonotype: At one end, the junction sequence differs from germline, possibly due to a read error. The CDR3 DNA reads TGTGCCACCAGTCGGGATCCTAGCACAGATACGAAGTATTTT. As protein: CATSRDPSTDTKYF. The genes are TRBV24-1 and TRBJ2-3, with TRBD2 as a possible D gene (5 bases). Germline CDR1 KGHDR, CDR2 SFDVKD. This CDR3 has 14 amino acids.

This clonotype was counted between two and nine times. V is TRBV4-2 and J is TRBJ2-1; tentative D call: TRBD2 (6 bases). Trimming took 0 bases from V and 13 from J, leaving 16 bases between them. Germline CDR1 is LGHNA and CDR2 is YNFKEQ. The CDR3 has 14 residues. The CDR3 spells CASSQELGLLEQFF. CDR3 nucleotide sequence: TGTGCCAGCAGCCAAGAATTAGGACTATTAGAACAGTTCTTC.

The genes are TRBV30 and TRBJ1-1, with D maybe TRBD1 (5 bases). V shed 2 bases and J shed 5 bases, with 15 bases lying between them. This CDR3 has 14 amino acids. The germline gives CDR1 GTSNPN, CDR2 SVGIG (reference sequence). The CDR3 bases are TGTGCCTGGAGTAGGGACCTCGGGGGAACTGAAGCTTTCTTT. Amino acid sequence: CAWSRDLGGTEAFF.

This chain joins TRBV4-1 and TRBJ1-1; 9 bases are a match to TRBD1. The CDR3 consists of 16 residues. After removal of 5 bases from V and 0 bases from J, the junction contained 7 bases not matched to a gene. CDR1 is MGHRA, CDR2 YSYEKL, per germline. The CDR3 sequence: CASSEGQGRMNTEAFF. DNA for the CDR3: TGCGCCAGCAGCGAGGGACAGGGAAGAATGAACACTGAAGCTTTCTTT.

V is TRBV6-6 and J is TRBJ1-6; D not certain. The germline V gene has CDR1 MNHNY and CDR2 SVGAGI (reference sequence). Trimming stripped 0 bases from V and 11 bases from J, with 17 bases between. The CDR3 length is 16 residues. The CDR3 sequence: CASSYSTPRVGTPLHF. DNA of the CDR3: TGTGCCAGCAGTTACTCCACCCCTAGGGTCGGAACACCCCTCCACTTT.

This clonotype was recorded at least ten times. The V call is TRBV27, the J call TRBJ2-1, with 9 bases that match TRBD1. The CDR3 is 15 residues long. Trimming at V came to 5 bases and at J to 4 bases, leaving 6 bases not matched to a gene. Germline CDR1 MNHEY, CDR2 SMNVEV (reference sequence). The CDR3 nucleotides are TGTGCCAGCAGTGGCCGGGACAGGGAATACAATGAGCAGTTCTTC. It specifies CASSGRDREYNEQFF.

The rearrangement links TRBV7-2 to TRBJ2-3, with 9 bases identical to TRBD2. This CDR3 region has 17 residues. Germline V gene data show CDR1 as SGHTA and CDR2 as FQGNSA. V gave up 5 bases and J gave up 4 bases; unmatched junction bases: 13. The CDR3 bases are TGTGCCAGCAGCCTCACTCGACTAGCGGTAGTACCAGATACGCAGTATTTT. It codes for CASSLTRLAVVPDTQYF.